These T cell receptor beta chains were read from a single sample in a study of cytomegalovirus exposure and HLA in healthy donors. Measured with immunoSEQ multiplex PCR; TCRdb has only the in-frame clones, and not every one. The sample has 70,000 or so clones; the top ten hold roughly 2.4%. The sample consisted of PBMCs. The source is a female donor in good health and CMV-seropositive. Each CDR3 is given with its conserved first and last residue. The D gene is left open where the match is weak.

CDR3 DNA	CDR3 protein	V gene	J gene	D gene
TGCAGCGTTGATGCAGGGGGCAATGAGCAGTTCTTC	CSVDAGGNEQFF	TRBV29-1	TRBJ2-1	TRBD1
TGTGCCAGCAGTGAATGGAAGACAGGGGCTGAAAAACTGTTTTTT	CASSEWKTGAEKLFF	TRBV25-1	TRBJ1-4	TRBD1
TGTGCCAGCAGTTTGGGCGGGTTTGGCTACACCTTC	CASSLGGFGYTF	TRBV28	TRBJ1-2	-
TGTGCCAGCAGCCTTAGTAGCAATGAGCAGTTCTTC	CASSLSSNEQFF	TRBV6-5	TRBJ2-1	-
TGTGCCAGCAGTTACTCGACAGGTGGGGCCAACGTCCTGACTTTC	CASSYSTGGANVLTF	TRBV6-5	TRBJ2-6	-
TGCGCCAGCAGCTTGACAGGGGGTCTGACTGAAGCTTTCTTT	CASSLTGGLTEAFF	TRBV5-1	TRBJ1-1	TRBD1
TGTGCCAGCAGTTTTGCAGGGGCTAAAAATTCACCCCTCCACTTT	CASSFAGAKNSPLHF	TRBV28	TRBJ1-6	-
TGTGCCAGCAGCCCCCTAACCGGGACAGACACCGGGGAGCTGTTTTTT	CASSPLTGTDTGELFF	TRBV4-2	TRBJ2-2	TRBD1
TGTGCCAGCAGCCAAGATGGGCGGGGCACACAAGAGACCCAGTACTTC	CASSQDGRGTQETQYF	TRBV4-2	TRBJ2-5	-
TGTGCCAGCAGCTGGACTAGCGGACTCGCCTACGAGCAGTACTTC	CASSWTSGLAYEQYF	TRBV7-9	TRBJ2-7	TRBD2
TGTGCCAGCAGTGCGGACAGTTATCAGCCCCAGCATTTT	CASSADSYQPQHF	TRBV6-6	TRBJ1-5	-
TGTGCCAGCAGCGCCCCGGGGGACAGGGTCACTGAAGCCTTCTTT	CASSAPGDRVTEAFF	TRBV9	TRBJ1-1	TRBD1
TGTGCCAGCAGCTCCGGACAGGGGGCCGAGGGCTACACCTTC	CASSSGQGAEGYTF	TRBV6-5	TRBJ1-2	TRBD1
TGTGCCAGCAGCCGACAGGGCCAGACCCAGTACTTC	CASSRQGQTQYF	TRBV7-2	TRBJ2-5	TRBD1
TGTGCCAGCAGCTTACCCCGGACAGGGCCCGGAACCCTAACTAATGAAAAACTGTTTTTT	CASSLPRTGPGTLTNEKLFF	TRBV7-8	TRBJ1-4	TRBD1
TGTGCCAGCAGCCCACCCCCCGGACAGGGGAGTTTCATGAACACTGAAGCTTTCTTT	CASSPPPGQGSFMNTEAFF	TRBV9	TRBJ1-1	TRBD1
TGTGCCACAAAGGAACAGACAGCAACTAATGAAAAACTGTTTTTT	CATKEQTATNEKLFF	TRBV28	TRBJ1-4	-
TGTGCCAGCAGGGCAGGAAATGATCATCAGCCCCAGCATTTT	CASRAGNDHQPQHF	TRBV6-1	TRBJ1-5	-
TGTGCCAGCAGTCGGGGAGGGACGCTGGGTCCGGAGACCCAGTACTTC	CASSRGGTLGPETQYF	TRBV7-2	TRBJ2-5	TRBD2
TGTGCCAGCAGTCCCGGGACAGTCTCCTACGAGCAGTACTTC	CASSPGTVSYEQYF	TRBV28	TRBJ2-7	TRBD1
TGTGCCAGCAGCTCACAAGGACAGGGGGCGAGCATTCAGTACTTC	CASSSQGQGASIQYF	TRBV7-3	TRBJ2-4	TRBD1
TGTGCCTGGAGTGTACGAGGGGGCTATGAAAAACTGTTTTTT	CAWSVRGGYEKLFF	TRBV30	TRBJ1-4	TRBD1
TGCGCCAGCAGCCAAGATTCGAGGACTAGCGGCCCAAGGATCTCTTACGAGCAGTACTTC	CASSQDSRTSGPRISYEQYF	TRBV4-1	TRBJ2-7	TRBD2
TGTGCCAGCAGTGACCAGGGGGCTGACTATGGCTACACCTTC	CASSDQGADYGYTF	TRBV2	TRBJ1-2	TRBD1
TGTGCCAGCAGCGTAGACGCGCGGGGGTCCGACAATGAGCAGTTCTTC	CASSVDARGSDNEQFF	TRBV9	TRBJ2-1	TRBD2
TGTGCCAGCAGCTTAGGAAGCTTAAGTGAGCAGTTCTTC	CASSLGSLSEQFF	TRBV7-6	TRBJ2-1	-
TGTGCCAGCAGCAGACTAGCGGGAGCAAACAATGAGCAGTTCTTC	CASSRLAGANNEQFF	TRBV7-3	TRBJ2-1	TRBD2
TGTGCCAGCAGCCTTGGACAATATGAAAAACTGTTTTTT	CASSLGQYEKLFF	TRBV4-2	TRBJ1-4	-
TGTGCCAGCAGCAAGGGACAGGGTCGGGAAAACTCCTACGAGCAGTACTTC	CASSKGQGRENSYEQYF	TRBV28	TRBJ2-7	TRBD1
TGCGCCAGCAGCTATCCCGGAGAGACCCAGTACTTC	CASSYPGETQYF	TRBV5-1	TRBJ2-5	-
TGTGCCAGCAGCTTAGAGCAGACTAGCTGGGTCTCTGGGGCCAACGTCCTGACTTTC	CASSLEQTSWVSGANVLTF	TRBV7-2	TRBJ2-6	TRBD2
TGCGCCAGCAGCTTACTAGGGACTAGCGGGTACCAAGAGACCCAGTACTTC	CASSLLGTSGYQETQYF	TRBV4-3	TRBJ2-5	TRBD2
TGTGCCACGGGACAGGGGGGAGGAAACACCATATATTTT	CATGQGGGNTIYF	TRBV10-3	TRBJ1-3	TRBD1
TGCGCCAGCAGCCAAGAGCCCCCCGGGACAGTACAAGAGACCCAGTACTTC	CASSQEPPGTVQETQYF	TRBV4-3	TRBJ2-5	TRBD1
TGTGCCAGCTCACCAAGGGGAGGGGAAGAGACCCAGTACTTC	CASSPRGGEETQYF	TRBV18	TRBJ2-5	TRBD2
TGCAGCGTTGAAGGGACAGTCACCGGGGAGCTGTTTTTT	CSVEGTVTGELFF	TRBV29-1	TRBJ2-2	-
TGTGCCAGCTCACCGCTCACTGTGAGCACAGATACGCAGTATTTT	CASSPLTVSTDTQYF	TRBV18	TRBJ2-3	-
TGTGCCAGCAGCCTTAGGGAGGGAAAGAACACTGAAGCTTTCTTT	CASSLREGKNTEAFF	TRBV5-6	TRBJ1-1	-
TGTGCCAGCAGCGTAGGAACTAGCCCGAGGGATACGCAGTATTTT	CASSVGTSPRDTQYF	TRBV9	TRBJ2-3	-
TGTGCCAGCAGCCGGGGGGGGGATTCACCCCTCCACTTT	CASSRGGDSPLHF	TRBV7-9	TRBJ1-6	-
TGTGCCATCAGTCCGGGACAGGCGCAATCACCCCTCCACTTT	CAISPGQAQSPLHF	TRBV10-3	TRBJ1-6	TRBD1
TGTGCCAGCAGTCTCGATGCGTATGGCTACACCTTC	CASSLDAYGYTF	TRBV5-4	TRBJ1-2	-
TGTGCCACCAGCTACCCAGGGAGGGAGACCCAGTACTTC	CATSYPGRETQYF	TRBV15	TRBJ2-5	-
TGTGCCAGCAGCCCCGGTCCAGGGAAAATCTCCTACGAGCAGTACTTC	CASSPGPGKISYEQYF	TRBV7-3	TRBJ2-7	-
TGTGCTAGCAGCCCCGTACAGGGGGCGGACACTGAAGCTTTCTTT	CASSPVQGADTEAFF	TRBV7-7	TRBJ1-1	TRBD1
TGCGCCAGCAGCTTAGGGGACAGCGGCACAGATACGCAGTATTTT	CASSLGDSGTDTQYF	TRBV5-1	TRBJ2-3	TRBD1
TGCGCCAGCAGCCAAGAAGGCGGGGGGGTCTCTGGGGCCAACGTCCTGACTTTC	CASSQEGGGVSGANVLTF	TRBV4-1	TRBJ2-6	TRBD2
TGTGCCAGCAGGACGGGGAGCGCAGAGCAGTACTTC	CASRTGSAEQYF	TRBV27	TRBJ2-7	-
TGTGCCAGCAGCCAACAGACAGGGGGCGCAGAGACCCAGTACTTC	CASSQQTGGAETQYF	TRBV4-2	TRBJ2-5	TRBD1
TGTGCCAGCAGCTTGGAACAGGCCGTAGGAGCCCTCCACTTT	CASSLEQAVGALHF	TRBV7-2	TRBJ1-6	-
TGTGCCAGCAGCCATCGGAGGACTACTGGCGGTGAGCAGTTCTTC	CASSHRRTTGGEQFF	TRBV11-3	TRBJ2-1	-
TGTGCCATCCCGACAGGGGGCCTTCTCTATGGCTACACCTTC	CAIPTGGLLYGYTF	TRBV30	TRBJ1-2	TRBD1
TGTGCCACCAGCTCAGGGGTCAACTATGGCTACACCTTC	CATSSGVNYGYTF	TRBV15	TRBJ1-2	-
TGTGCCAGCAGCCCCTTGGGGGGGATTGATGAAGCTTTCTTT	CASSPLGGIDEAFF	TRBV7-7	TRBJ1-1	-